Described below is a single T cell receptor beta chain sequence and its context. Its antigen is still unknown. These data come from a study of T cell repertoires in cytomegalovirus infection. TCRdb passed the reads through MiXCR, listing each CDR3 protein once. This sample has about a million distinct CDR3 sequences, with more than 25% found just once. Sequencing was performed on cultured CD8+ T cells from PBMCs, taken from culture after CMV antigen stimulation. This receptor was obtained from a human donor in good health (CMV status not recorded). Some clones in this sample may be carry-over from other donors' samples.

The CDR3 coding sequence is TGTGCCAGCAGAGGACAGGGGGCGGGCTACACCTTC. Protein product: CASRGQGAGYTF. The rearrangement joins TRBV27 to TRBJ1-2, with 11 bases that match TRBD1. This CDR3 is 12 amino acids long. After removal of 6 bases from V and 8 bases from J, the junction contained 2 bases not matched to a gene. Germline-derived CDR1 and CDR2 are MNHEY and SMNVEV (reference sequence).